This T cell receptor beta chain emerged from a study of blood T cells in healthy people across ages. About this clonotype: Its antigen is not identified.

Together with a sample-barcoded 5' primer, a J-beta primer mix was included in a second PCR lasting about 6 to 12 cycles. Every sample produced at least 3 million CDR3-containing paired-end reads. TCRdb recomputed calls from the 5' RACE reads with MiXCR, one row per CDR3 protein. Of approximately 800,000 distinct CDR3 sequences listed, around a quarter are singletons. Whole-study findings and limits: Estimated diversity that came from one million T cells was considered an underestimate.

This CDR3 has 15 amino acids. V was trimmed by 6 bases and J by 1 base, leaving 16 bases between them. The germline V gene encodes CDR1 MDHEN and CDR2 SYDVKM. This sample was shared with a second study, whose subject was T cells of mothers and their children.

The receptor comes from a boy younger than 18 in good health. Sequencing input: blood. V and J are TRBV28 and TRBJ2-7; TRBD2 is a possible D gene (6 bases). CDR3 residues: CASSFLGTESYEQYF. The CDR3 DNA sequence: TGTGCCAGCAGCTTCTTGGGGACTGAGTCCTACGAGCAGTACTTC.